The next 5 T cell receptor beta chains were all read from a single sample in a study of cytomegalovirus exposure and HLA in healthy donors. PCR amplification relied on 60 Vbeta primers (plus 13 Jbeta primers). Using immunoSEQ multiplex PCR, the repertoire was profiled, and TCRdb retains in-frame clones only, with some absent. The sample lists about 140,000 clones, over 60% occurring once. What was sequenced was PBMCs. These receptors all come from a man aged 35-49 years in good health and CMV-seronegative.

The chain recombines TRBV30 with TRBJ2-3; a weak D match, TRBD1 (5 bases). The CDR3 totals 14 residues. V lost 2 bases to trimming and J lost 3 bases, with 12 bases between them. Germline CDR1 reads GTSNPN; CDR2 reads SVGIG (reference sequence). Written as DNA, the CDR3 is TGTGCCTGGAGTTTCCGGACACAGACAGATACGCAGTATTTT. Its protein product is CAWSFRTQTDTQYF.

The chain couples TRBV11-2 to TRBJ2-3, with 7 positions matching TRBD1. The V gene's germline CDR1 is SGHAT and CDR2 FQNNGV. This CDR3 is 15 amino acids long. With V trimmed by 5 bases and J by 2 bases, 7 bases remained unmatched. The CDR3 bases are TGTGCCAGCAGCCTCCTACAGGGGAACACAGATACGCAGTATTTT. Its protein product is CASSLLQGNTDTQYF.

The chain couples TRBV2 to TRBJ2-1; TRBD2 aligns across 8 bases. After removal of 9 bases from V and 2 bases from J, the junction contained 6 bases not matched to a gene. The germline V gene has CDR1 SNHLY and CDR2 FYNNEI. This CDR3 has 14 residues. CDR3 sequence reads: CARSSGGPYNEQFF. The CDR3 coding sequence is TGTGCCAGATCGAGCGGGGGTCCCTACAATGAGCAGTTCTTC.

This clone was seen only a few times. This rearrangement joins TRBV28 to TRBJ2-7; D may be TRBD1 (6 bases). CDR1 and CDR2 from the germline V gene are MDHEN and SYDVKM. V was shortened by 7 bases and J by 2 bases, with 15 bases between the two germline ends. CDR3 size: 14 residues. The CDR3 sequence is CASNKLDRAYEQYF. The CDR3 DNA reads as TGTGCCAGCAACAAGCTGGACAGAGCCTACGAGCAGTACTTC.

The chain has TRBV18 and TRBJ2-6, with 8 bases that match TRBD1. Trimming took 5 bases from V and 2 from J; bases not matched to a gene: 8. Looked up from germline, CDR1 is KGHSH and CDR2 is LQKENI. The CDR3 covers 17 residues. CDR3 in amino acids: CASSSLGRGPGANVLTF. The CDR3 DNA reads as TGTGCCAGCTCATCCCTCGGCAGGGGGCCTGGGGCCAACGTCCTGACTTTC.